The clone carrying this TCR beta chain was picked up one time. V was trimmed by 7 bases and J by 3 bases, leaving 10 bases between them. The CDR3 totals 12 residues. Original processing notes: Amplification of reference gene primers was used by the study to estimate nucleated cell counts. The repertoire was sequenced with immunoSEQ multiplex PCR; TCRdb's copy has only in-frame clones and lacks some. For V, J and clone size, that table is used; D and trimming come from the DNA. The sample yields about 200,000 clones, about 78% seen once. This sample was included in a study of blood T cell repertoires in COVID-19. Study-level information: Material from acute and convalescent COVID-19 was sourced from the United States, Italy and Spain.

The sample consisted of peripheral blood. The chain uses TRBV12-3 or TRBV12-4 and TRBJ2-7; tentative D call: TRBD1 (6 bases). The receptor's source is a woman in her sixties or seventies with acute or convalescent COVID-19. DNA for the CDR3: TGTGCCAGCAAGGGGGAAATCTACGAGCAGTACTTC. This translates into CASKGEIYEQYF.